Following are 6 T cell receptor beta chains from one sample sequenced in a study of PD-L1 blockade in urothelial cancer. Indicated time point: peripheral blood 6 weeks after treatment start. Repertoires were generated with immunoSEQ multiplex PCR, while TCRdb's copy carries only in-frame clones and drops some. Among 40,000 to 55,000 clones listed, roughly 89% were seen once. This specimen consisted of PBMCs, obtained around atezolizumab (anti-PD-L1) treatment. The receptors derive from a man between 65 and 85 years old with urothelial cancer.

The chain has TRBV10-2 and TRBJ2-7; 7 nucleotides align to TRBD1. Trimming took 7 bases from V and 4 from J; bases not matched to a gene: 4. Germline CDR1 and CDR2: WSHSY and SAAADI. The CDR3 totals 12 residues. The CDR3 DNA is TGCGCCAGCATCGGACAGGAATACGAGCAGTACTTC. This translates into CASIGQEYEQYF.

The DNA for the CDR3 is TGTGCCAGCGCTGGGGCTAGCGGGAGCTACGAGCAGTACTTC. This encodes CASAGASGSYEQYF. The chain is built from TRBV6-1 and TRBJ2-7, with 10 positions matching TRBD2. V was pared by 8 bases and J by 3 bases, with 7 bases of the junction left unmatched. There are 14 residues in the CDR3. In germline, CDR1 is MNHNS, CDR2 SASEGT.

The chain couples TRBV10-1 to TRBJ2-1, with 14 bases fitting TRBD2. The germline V gene has CDR1 WNHNN and CDR2 SYGVQD (reference sequence). J was trimmed by 0 bases and V by 4 bases; bases with no gene match: 11. This CDR3 region has 20 residues. The CDR3 sequence is CASSGPSGLAGGISYNEQFF. The CDR3 DNA is TGCGCCAGCAGTGGGCCCTCCGGACTAGCGGGAGGTATCTCCTACAATGAGCAGTTCTTC.

Written as DNA, the CDR3 is TGCGCCAGCAGCTTCGAGCTAGCGGCGGGGGGAAATGAGCAGTTCTTC. This codes for CASSFELAAGGNEQFF. V gene TRBV5-1 combines with J gene TRBJ2-1, with 8 nucleotides matching TRBD2. The CDR3 length is 16 residues. The V gene end was trimmed by 2 bases and the J gene end by 7 bases; junction bases not matched to a gene: 11. Per the germline V gene, CDR1 is SGHRS and CDR2 is YFSETQ.

V usage is TRBV6-1 and J usage is TRBJ2-7, with no clear D. V dropped 2 bases and J dropped 3 bases, with 14 bases sitting between them. Per the germline V gene, CDR1 is MNHNS and CDR2 is SASEGT. The CDR3 sequence is 15 residues long. The CDR3 region has the DNA TGTGCCAGCAGTGAATATAGGTCGCCAGGCTACGAGCAGTACTTC. It is translated as CASSEYRSPGYEQYF.

This chain links TRBV9 with TRBJ1-5; D remains unclear. Germline lookup yields CDR1 SGDLS and CDR2 YYNGEE. The CDR3 runs to 13 residues. Trimming stripped 0 bases from V and 6 bases from J, with 7 bases between. The CDR3 DNA sequence: TGTGCCAGCAGCGTAGAGGAGGGTCAGCCCCAGCATTTT. Translation: CASSVEEGQPQHF.